Reported below is one T cell receptor beta chain. The antigen remains undetermined. This entry is derived from a study of radiotherapy plus CTLA-4 blockade in lung cancer. Profiling relied on immunoSEQ multiplex PCR, and the TCRdb table lists in-frame clones only, not all of them. The table includes about 32,000 clones, roughly 85% detected once. The study's findings and limits: Early clonal dynamics of blood T cells, together with interferon-beta, were reported as the best response predictor. In blood, after radiotherapy plus ipilimumab, tumor-derived TCR clones expanded.

With ipilimumab providing CTLA-4 blockade, focal radiation was administered to patients who had chemo-refractory metastatic non-small-cell lung cancer. The V end was cut by 0 bases, the J end by 2 bases, with 7 bases between. The V gene's germline CDR1 is SGHTS and CDR2 YDEGEE. There are 14 residues in the CDR3. Source: peripheral blood, taken from a patient treated with radiotherapy plus ipilimumab. The source of this sequence is a human donor with non-small cell lung cancer who had stable disease on radiotherapy plus ipilimumab. This sequence joins TRBV5-8 and TRBJ2-3; possible D gene TRBD1, 5 bases. This CDR3 reads CASSLGQITDTQYF. In DNA form, the CDR3 reads TGTGCCAGCAGCTTGGGACAGATCACAGATACGCAGTATTTT. The full variable domain, its missing parts supplied by reference TRBV5-8 and TRBJ2-3, is EAGVTQSPTHLIKTRGQQATLRCSPISGHTSVYWYQQALGLGLQFLLWYDEGEERNRGNFPPRFSGRQFPNYSSELNVNALELEDSALYLCASSLGQITDTQYFGPGTRLTVL.